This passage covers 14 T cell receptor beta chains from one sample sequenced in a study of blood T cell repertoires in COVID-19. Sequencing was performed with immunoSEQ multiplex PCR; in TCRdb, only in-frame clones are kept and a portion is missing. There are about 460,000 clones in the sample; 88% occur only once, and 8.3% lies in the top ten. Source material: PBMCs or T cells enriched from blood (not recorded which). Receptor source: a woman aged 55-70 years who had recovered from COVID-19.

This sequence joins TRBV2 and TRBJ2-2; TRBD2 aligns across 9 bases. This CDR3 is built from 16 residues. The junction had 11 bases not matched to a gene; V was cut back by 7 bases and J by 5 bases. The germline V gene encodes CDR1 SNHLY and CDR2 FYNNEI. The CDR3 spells CASKSGGGARTGELFF. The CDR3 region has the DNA TGTGCCAGCAAGAGTGGCGGGGGGGCCCGAACCGGGGAGCTGTTTTTT.

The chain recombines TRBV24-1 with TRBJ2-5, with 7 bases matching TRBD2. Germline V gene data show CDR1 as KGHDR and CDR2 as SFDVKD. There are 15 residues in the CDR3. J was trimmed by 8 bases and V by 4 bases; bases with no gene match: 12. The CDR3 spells CATSDPQRGAVTQYF. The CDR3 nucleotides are TGTGCCACCAGTGACCCCCAGCGGGGAGCGGTAACCCAGTACTTC.

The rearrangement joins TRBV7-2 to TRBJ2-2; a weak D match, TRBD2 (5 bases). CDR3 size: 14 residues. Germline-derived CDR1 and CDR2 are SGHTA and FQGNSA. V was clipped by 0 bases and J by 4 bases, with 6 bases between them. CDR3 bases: TGTGCCAGCAGCTTAGCGCGGGTCACCGGGGAGCTGTTTTTT. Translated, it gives CASSLARVTGELFF.

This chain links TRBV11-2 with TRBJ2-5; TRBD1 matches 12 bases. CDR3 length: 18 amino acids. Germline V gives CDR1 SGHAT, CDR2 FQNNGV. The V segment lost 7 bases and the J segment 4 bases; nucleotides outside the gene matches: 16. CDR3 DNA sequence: TGTGCCAGCACCCTCAATCTGGGGACAGGGGGCGCCGGAGAGACCCAGTACTTC. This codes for CASTLNLGTGGAGETQYF.

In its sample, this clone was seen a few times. As DNA, the CDR3 is TGCGCCAGCAGCCAAGGCACTTATAATTCACCCCTCCACTTT. It translates to CASSQGTYNSPLHF. The rearrangement links TRBV4-1 to TRBJ1-6; D uncertain. This CDR3 contains 14 residues. Trimming removed 1 base from V and 4 bases from J, with 5 bases in between. The V gene's germline CDR1 is MGHRA and CDR2 YSYEKL.

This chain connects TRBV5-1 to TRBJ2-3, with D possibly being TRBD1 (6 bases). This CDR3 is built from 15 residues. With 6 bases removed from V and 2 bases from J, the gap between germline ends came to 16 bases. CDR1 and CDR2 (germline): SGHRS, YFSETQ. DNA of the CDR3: TGCGCCAGCACGCCACAGGGCCGACCCACAGATACGCAGTATTTT. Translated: CASTPQGRPTDTQYF.

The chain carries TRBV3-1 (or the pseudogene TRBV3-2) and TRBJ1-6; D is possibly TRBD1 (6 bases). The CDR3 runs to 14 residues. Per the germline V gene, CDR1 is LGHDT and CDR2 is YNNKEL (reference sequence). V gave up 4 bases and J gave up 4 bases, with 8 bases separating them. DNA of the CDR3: TGTGCCAGCAGCCCTAGGGGGTATAATTCACCCCTCCACTTT. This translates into CASSPRGYNSPLHF.

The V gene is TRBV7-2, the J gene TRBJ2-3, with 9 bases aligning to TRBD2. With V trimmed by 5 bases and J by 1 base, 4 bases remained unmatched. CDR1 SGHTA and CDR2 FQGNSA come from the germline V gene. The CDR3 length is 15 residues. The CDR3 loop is CASSTRLAGTDTQYF. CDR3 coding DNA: TGTGCCAGCAGCACCAGACTAGCGGGCACAGATACGCAGTATTTT. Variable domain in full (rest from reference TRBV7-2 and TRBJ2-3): GAGVSQSPSNKVTEKGKDVELRCDPISGHTALYWYRQSLGQGLEFLIYFQGNSAPDKSGLPSDRFSAERTGGSVSTLTIQRTQQEDSAVYLCASSTRLAGTDTQYFGPGTRLTVL.

CDR3 loop: CASSQGTGSFFYGYTF. CDR3 sequence (DNA): TGTGCCAGCAGCCAAGGGACAGGGAGTTTCTTCTATGGCTACACCTTC. The chain has TRBV14 and TRBJ1-2; 8 nucleotides match TRBD1. Germline trimming cut 1 base from V and 4 bases from J; bases unmatched to any gene: 8. The CDR3 has 16 amino acids. Per the germline V gene, CDR1 is SGHDN and CDR2 is FVKESK. The entire variable domain, with the rest obtained from reference TRBV14 and TRBJ1-2, is as follows: EAGVTQFPSHSVIEKGQTVTLRCDPISGHDNLYWYRRVMGKEIKFLLHFVKESKQDESGMPNNRFLAERTGGTYSTLKVQPAELEDSGVYFCASSQGTGSFFYGYTFGSGTRLTVV.

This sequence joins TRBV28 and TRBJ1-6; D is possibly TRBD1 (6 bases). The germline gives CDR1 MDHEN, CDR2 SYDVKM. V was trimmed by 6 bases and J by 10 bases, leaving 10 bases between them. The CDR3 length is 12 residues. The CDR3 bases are TGTGCCAGCAGAACAGGGAGCTCACCCCTCCACTTT. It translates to CASRTGSSPLHF.

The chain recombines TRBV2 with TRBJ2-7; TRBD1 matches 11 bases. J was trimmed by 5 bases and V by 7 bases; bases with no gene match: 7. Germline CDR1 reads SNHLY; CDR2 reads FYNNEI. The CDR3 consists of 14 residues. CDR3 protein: CASTRGTGGHEQYF. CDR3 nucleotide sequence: TGTGCCAGCACTCGCGGGACAGGGGGACACGAGCAGTACTTC.

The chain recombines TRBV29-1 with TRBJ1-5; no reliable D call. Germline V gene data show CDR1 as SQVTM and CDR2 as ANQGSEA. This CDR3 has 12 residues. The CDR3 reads CVHTRKSQPQHF. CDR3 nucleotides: TGCGTCCATACGAGAAAGTCCCAGCCCCAGCATTTT.

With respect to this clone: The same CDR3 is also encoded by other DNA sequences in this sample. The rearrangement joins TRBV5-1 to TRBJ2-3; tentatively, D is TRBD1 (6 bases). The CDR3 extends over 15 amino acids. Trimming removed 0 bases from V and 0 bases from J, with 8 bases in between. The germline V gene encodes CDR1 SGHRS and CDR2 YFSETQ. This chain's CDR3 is CASSLGTASTDTQYF. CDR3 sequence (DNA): TGCGCCAGCAGCTTGGGGACAGCAAGCACAGATACGCAGTATTTT.

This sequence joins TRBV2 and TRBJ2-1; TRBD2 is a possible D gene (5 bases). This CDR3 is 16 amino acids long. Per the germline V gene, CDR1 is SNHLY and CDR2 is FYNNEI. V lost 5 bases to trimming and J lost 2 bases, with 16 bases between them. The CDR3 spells CASSSETGSTYNEQFF. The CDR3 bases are TGTGCCAGCAGTTCCGAGACGGGATCAACCTACAATGAGCAGTTCTTC. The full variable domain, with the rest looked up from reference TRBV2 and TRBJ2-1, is EPEVTQTPSHQVTQMGQEVILRCVPISNHLYFYWYRQILGQKVEFLVSFYNNEISEKSEIFDDQFSVERPDGSNFTLKIRSTKLEDSAMYFCASSSETGSTYNEQFFGPGTRLTVL.